Below, 14 T cell receptor beta chains from the same sample are listed, as sequenced in a study of T cells in Graves' hyperthyroidism and ophthalmopathy. Amplification yielded TCR beta CDR3 regions, with RNA transcripts as the source. During a first-round RT-PCR of the TCR CDR3, the HTBI primer set was used. Via MiXCR, TCRdb re-called the multiplex PCR reads, giving one row per CDR3 protein. This table has about 610,000 distinct CDR3 sequences, about 45% appearing once. The sample was peripheral blood or thyroid tissue (not recorded which). All receptors derive from a woman under 30 with Graves' hyperthyroidism.

This rearrangement joins TRBV29-1 to TRBJ1-1, with 8 bases aligning to TRBD1. There are 12 residues in the CDR3. Germline V CDR1 and CDR2: SQVTM, ANQGSEA. V gave up 7 bases and J gave up 7 bases; unmatched junction bases: 8. In nucleotides, the CDR3 is TGCAGCGCAAGGACAGGGACAAGTGAAGCTTTCTTT. Residues: CSARTGTSEAFF.

This chain joins TRBV19 and TRBJ2-3; 10 bases are a match to TRBD1. CDR1 and CDR2 (germline): LNHDA, SQIVND (reference sequence). V was clipped by 10 bases and J by 0 bases; unmatched bases: 4. This CDR3 is built from 14 residues. In nucleotides, the CDR3 is TGTGCCACCCGGGACAGGGGTAGCACAGATACGCAGTATTTT. Amino acid sequence: CATRDRGSTDTQYF.

This clonotype was seen ten or more times. The rearrangement links TRBV19 to TRBJ2-7; 7 bases line up with TRBD2. V lost 5 bases and J lost 0; bases outside the gene matches: 10. Looked up from germline, CDR1 is LNHDA and CDR2 is SQIVND (reference sequence). CDR3 size: 16 residues. The chain's CDR3 is CASSVGVAGISYEQYF. CDR3 sequence (DNA): TGTGCCAGTAGTGTAGGAGTAGCGGGTATCTCCTACGAGCAGTACTTC. The full variable domain, in which reference TRBV19 and TRBJ2-7 provide the parts outside the CDR3, is DGGITQSPKYLFRKEGQNVTLSCEQNLNHDAMYWYRQDPGQGLRLIYYSQIVNDFQKGDIAEGYSVSREKKESFPLTVTSAQKNPTAFYLCASSVGVAGISYEQYFGPGTRLTVT.

V usage is TRBV30 and J usage is TRBJ1-5; no clear D. The germline CDR1 and CDR2 sequences are GTSNPN and SVGIG (reference sequence). Trimming pared 1 base from V and 3 bases from J, leaving 10 bases between. CDR3 length: 14 residues. This CDR3 reads CAWSAQSFNQPQHF. The CDR3 DNA is TGTGCCTGGAGTGCCCAGAGCTTCAATCAGCCCCAGCATTTT.

This chain joins TRBV29-1 and TRBJ2-5; 8 nucleotides match TRBD1. With 7 bases clipped from V and 1 base from J, the junction kept 5 bases outside the gene matches. Germline CDR1 is SQVTM and CDR2 is ANQGSEA. This CDR3 has 13 amino acids. CDR3 nucleotide sequence: TGCAGCGCATTCGACAGGGGCCAAGAGACCCAGTACTTC. It translates to CSAFDRGQETQYF.

The chain carries TRBV20-1 and TRBJ1-6; 9 positions agree with TRBD1. The V and J ends lost 4 bases and 11 bases, in that order; junction bases with no gene match: 3. The CDR3 totals 12 residues. The germline V gene has CDR1 DFQATT and CDR2 SNEGSKA (reference sequence). This CDR3 reads CSAKDRGTPLHF. In DNA form, the CDR3 reads TGCAGTGCTAAGGACAGGGGTACACCCCTCCACTTT.

This clonotype came up a few times. V usage is TRBV3-1 and J usage is TRBJ2-3; no clear D gene. There are 13 residues in the CDR3. The V and J ends lost 0 bases and 1 base respectively, with 2 bases between them. Germline-derived CDR1 and CDR2 are LGHDT and YNNKEL (reference sequence). The CDR3 spells CASSQEGTDTQYF. The DNA for the CDR3 is TGTGCCAGCAGCCAAGAGGGCACAGATACGCAGTATTTT.

V gene TRBV14 combines with J gene TRBJ2-5; 10 bases fit TRBD2. The CDR3 contains 16 residues. J was trimmed by 4 bases and V by 1 base; bases with no gene match: 6. Germline V gene sequence: CDR1 SGHDN, CDR2 FVKESK. The CDR3 is CASSQVQLAGVETQYF. The CDR3 region has the DNA TGTGCCAGCAGCCAAGTCCAGCTAGCGGGAGTAGAGACCCAGTACTTC.

The genes are TRBV12-5 and TRBJ2-5; 7 bases are shared with TRBD2. Unmatched junction bases numbered 7, after V lost 0 bases and J lost 0 bases. Germline V gives CDR1 LGHNT, CDR2 FRNRAP. The CDR3 sequence is 17 residues long. This CDR3 reads CASGLVRAGIHQETQYF. CDR3 sequence (DNA): TGTGCTAGTGGTTTGGTACGAGCGGGGATACACCAAGAGACCCAGTACTTC.

This clonotype was counted ten times or more. The rearrangement uses TRBV7-3 and TRBJ2-2; TRBD1 matches at 10 bases. With V trimmed by 5 bases and J by 5 bases, 5 bases remained unmatched. This CDR3 comprises 15 residues. The germline V gene encodes CDR1 SGHTA and CDR2 FQGTGA. CDR3 in DNA: TGTGCCAGCAGCCACGGACAGGGGGTTACCGGGGAGCTGTTTTTT. It translates to CASSHGQGVTGELFF. Based on the CDR3 plus reference TRBV7-3 and TRBJ2-2, the full variable domain is GAGVSQTPSNKVTEKGKYVELRCDPISGHTALYWYRQSLGQGPEFLIYFQGTGAADDSGLPNDRFFAVRPEGSVSTLKIQRTERGDSAVYLCASSHGQGVTGELFFGEGSRLTVL.

This clonotype was seen only once. This chain connects TRBV7-2 to TRBJ1-5; D perhaps matches TRBD1 (6 bases). The CDR3 is made up of 14 amino acids. Trimming took off 4 bases at V and 11 bases at J, with 18 bases between the two ends. Germline V gives CDR1 SGHTA, CDR2 FQGNSA. In nucleotides, the CDR3 is TGTGCCAGCAGCTCAGGGGTCCAACTAGGTTCCCAGCATTTT. Translating it yields CASSSGVQLGSQHF.

This CDR3 reads CASSCRGTEAFF. The DNA of the CDR3 is TGCGCCAGCAGCTGCCGGGGGACAGAAGCTTTCTTT. The rearrangement uses TRBV5-1 and TRBJ1-1; possible D gene TRBD1, 6 bases. Trimming removed 3 bases at V and 8 bases at J, with 11 bases between. The CDR3 is 12 residues long. The V gene's germline CDR1 is SGHRS and CDR2 YFSETQ.

This clonotype was detected many times. The rearrangement links TRBV4-1 to TRBJ1-1; 7 nucleotides match TRBD1. The V gene's germline CDR1 is MGHRA and CDR2 YSYEKL. Trimming removed 2 bases from V and 7 bases from J; junction bases left unmatched: 7. This CDR3 is 14 amino acids long. CDR3 in DNA: TGCGCCAGCAGCCAAAGACAGGGTCCAGGTGAAGCTTTCTTT. It translates to CASSQRQGPGEAFF.

This clonotype has a handful of counts. The chain recombines TRBV6-5 with TRBJ2-7, with 8 bases fitting TRBD2. Germline V gene sequence: CDR1 MNHEY, CDR2 SVGAGI. V lost 7 bases and J lost 5; bases outside the gene matches: 10. The CDR3 runs 14 residues. CDR3: CASIDGGDYHEQYF. CDR3 nucleotides: TGTGCCAGCATCGACGGGGGGGACTACCACGAGCAGTACTTC.